These 14 T cell receptor beta chains share one sample of origin, sequenced in a study of CD8 T cells in Susac syndrome. With random hexamers, reverse transcription was performed on about 0.5 to 1 ug of RNA. TCRdb re-analysed the immunoSEQ multiplex PCR reads in MiXCR, keeping a single row per CDR3 protein. The sample lists roughly 200,000 distinct CDR3 sequences; 85% to 95% were seen once. Specimen: CD4+ T cells from PBMCs. These receptors all come from a human donor with Susac syndrome.

The rearrangement uses TRBV19 and TRBJ1-5; D is possibly TRBD1 (5 bases). The V gene lost 6 bases and the J gene lost 6 bases, with 15 bases spanning the gap. The CDR3 loop spans 14 amino acids. The germline V gene has CDR1 LNHDA and CDR2 SQIVND (reference sequence). The CDR3 region is CASRGGARGQPQHF. DNA of the CDR3: TGTGCCAGTAGGGGCGGGGCTAGGGGTCAGCCCCAGCATTTT. The full variable domain, completed using reference TRBV19 and TRBJ1-5, is DGGITQSPKYLFRKEGQNVTLSCEQNLNHDAMYWYRQDPGQGLRLIYYSQIVNDFQKGDIAEGYSVSREKKESFPLTVTSAQKNPTAFYLCASRGGARGQPQHFGDGTRLSIL.

This clonotype was seen only once. This chain joins TRBV6-6 and TRBJ2-5; the D call may be TRBD1 or TRBD2 (5 bases each). The CDR3 length is 13 residues. Germline values: CDR1 MNHNY, CDR2 SVGAGI (reference sequence). V was shortened by 6 bases and J by 0 bases, with 8 bases between the two germline ends. As DNA, the CDR3 is TGTGCCAGCAGAAGGGACGACCAAGAGACCCAGTACTTC. Translating it yields CASRRDDQETQYF.

This clonotype was observed a single time. This sequence joins TRBV7-2 and TRBJ1-1, with D perhaps TRBD1 (6 bases). The V end lost 4 bases, the J end lost 5 bases, and 11 bases lay between the germline ends. CDR3 length equals 13 residues. Germline-derived CDR1 and CDR2 are SGHTA and FQGNSA. CDR3 amino acids: CASSSLQGTEAFF. CDR3 DNA: TGTGCCAGCAGCTCGCTACAGGGAACTGAAGCTTTCTTT.

The table lists this clonotype with a few counts. The V gene is TRBV6-5, the J gene TRBJ2-1; no reliable D call. V lost 8 bases to trimming and J lost 1 base, with 12 bases between them. The CDR3 has 14 amino acids. Germline V CDR1 and CDR2: MNHEY, SVGAGI. The CDR3 reads CASSPGQSYNEQFF. CDR3 nucleotide sequence: TGTGCCAGCTCTCCGGGTCAATCCTACAATGAGCAGTTCTTC.

The gene calls are TRBV6-1 and TRBJ2-3; the D gene is possibly TRBD2 (8 bases). The CDR3 totals 17 residues. Germline CDR1 and CDR2: MNHNS and SASEGT. Trimming took 6 bases from V and 3 from J, leaving 22 bases between them. In DNA form, the CDR3 reads TGTGCCAGCAGGGAGGGGGCGGGGGGTAATGGAACAGATACGCAGTATTTT. Amino acid sequence: CASREGAGGNGTDTQYF.

The genes are TRBV29-1 and TRBJ2-1; D unclear. The germline V and J ends were trimmed by 3 bases and 6 bases, with 12 bases remaining between them. There are 13 residues in the CDR3. The germline V gene encodes CDR1 SQVTM and CDR2 ANQGSEA. CDR3 sequence (DNA): TGCAGCGTTGATCGGAACCCCCCCAATGAGCAGTTCTTC. The encoded protein is CSVDRNPPNEQFF.

V usage is TRBV5-6 and J usage is TRBJ2-7; D uncertain. This CDR3 region has 13 residues. The V gene's germline CDR1 is SGHDT and CDR2 YYEEEE. V dropped 4 bases and J dropped 13 bases, with 21 bases sitting between them. In DNA, the CDR3 is TGTGCCAGCAGCATAGGACGGTCTCCTAGAACATACTTC. Translating gives CASSIGRSPRTYF.

This rearrangement joins TRBV7-6 to TRBJ2-3; 11 nucleotides line up with TRBD2. Germline CDR1 reads SGHVS; CDR2 reads FNYEAQ. The ends lost 2 bases at V and 6 bases at J; junction bases unmatched: 4. CDR3 length: 15 residues. The CDR3: CASSLLLAGADTQYF. In DNA form, the CDR3 reads TGTGCCAGCAGCTTACTACTAGCGGGAGCCGATACGCAGTATTTT.

The gene calls are TRBV18 and TRBJ2-3, with D maybe TRBD1 (5 bases). The V gene's germline CDR1 is KGHSH and CDR2 LQKENI. CDR3 size: 12 residues. V was pared by 6 bases and J by 6 bases, with 10 bases between. The CDR3 region has the DNA TGTGCCAGCTCCTATGGGGCCGATACGCAGTATTTT. It translates to CASSYGADTQYF.

The table lists this clonotype with a count of one. This sequence joins TRBV7-8 and TRBJ2-5; maybe TRBD1 (5 bases). The germline CDR1 and CDR2 sequences are SGHVS and FQNEAQ. V was clipped by 3 bases and J by 4 bases, with 9 bases between them. This CDR3 contains 13 residues. CDR3 DNA sequence: TGTGCCAGCAGCTTCGCGACAGCAGAGACCCAGTACTTC. Amino acid sequence: CASSFATAETQYF.

V usage is TRBV7-2 and J usage is TRBJ2-3; D uncertain. This CDR3 has 13 residues. The V end was cut by 3 bases, the J end by 2 bases, with 6 bases between. The germline gives CDR1 SGHTA, CDR2 FQGNSA. CDR3 in amino acids: CASSLDATDTQYF. The CDR3 region has the DNA TGTGCCAGCAGCTTGGACGCCACAGATACGCAGTATTTT.

This chain links TRBV30 with TRBJ1-1; D is unresolved. V lost 4 bases, J lost 1 base, and 4 bases lay in between. Per the germline V gene, CDR1 is GTSNPN and CDR2 is SVGIG (reference sequence). This CDR3 is built from 11 residues. The CDR3 reads CAWNGNTEAFF. As DNA, the CDR3 is TGTGCCTGGAACGGGAACACTGAAGCTTTCTTT.

The genes are TRBV7-9 and TRBJ2-1, with D tentatively TRBD2 (6 bases). Trimming removed 1 base from V and 2 bases from J, with 15 bases in between. This CDR3 has 17 amino acids. CDR1 and CDR2 (germline): SEHNR, FQNEAQ (reference sequence). The CDR3 spells CASSLGSLALAYNEQFF. CDR3 DNA sequence: TGTGCCAGCAGCTTAGGCTCTCTAGCGCTGGCCTACAATGAGCAGTTCTTC.

The chain is built from TRBV6-2 or TRBV6-3 and TRBJ2-3; D possibly corresponds to TRBD1 (6 bases). V lost 5 bases, J lost 2 bases, and 11 bases lay in between. Per germline, CDR1 MNHEY and CDR2 SVGEGT. The CDR3 contains 14 residues. As DNA, the CDR3 is TGTGCCAGCAGTCTCGGGACAAACACAGATACGCAGTATTTT. This encodes CASSLGTNTDTQYF.